This passage covers 15 T cell receptor beta chains from one sample sequenced in a study of human T cells and chemical hapten exposure. Documented time point: pre-sensitization, week 0. Treatment here: therapeutic diphenylcyclopropenone sensitization with weekly scalp DPC. TCRdb reprocessed the RACE reads with MiXCR, giving one entry per CDR3 protein. Of around 56,000 distinct CDR3 sequences listed, roughly 9.8% were seen once; the top ten hold about 8.9%. The source material was whole blood, sampled in connection with sensitization to the hapten diphenylcyclopropenone (DPC). Every receptor here comes from a middle-aged man with alopecia areata. Some clones in this sample may be carry-over from other donors' samples.

This clonotype has a handful of counts. The chain has TRBV5-6 and TRBJ1-5; 7 nucleotides align to TRBD1. The junction had 6 bases not matched to a gene; V was cut back by 3 bases and J by 6 bases. The CDR3 consists of 14 residues. Germline V CDR1 and CDR2: SGHDT, YYEEEE. The CDR3 here is CASSWSGGGQPQHF. The DNA of the CDR3 is TGTGCCAGCAGCTGGTCAGGGGGAGGTCAGCCCCAGCATTTT.

The chain combines TRBV28 with TRBJ2-7; perhaps TRBD2 as D (5 bases). Per the germline V gene, CDR1 is MDHEN and CDR2 is SYDVKM. The CDR3 is 14 amino acids. V was shortened by 10 bases and J by 0 bases, with 16 bases between the two germline ends. The CDR3 nucleotides read TGTGCCATCCGTCCGGGATCGAGCTCCTACGAGCAGTACTTC. It is translated as CAIRPGSSSYEQYF.

The chain has TRBV7-2 and TRBJ1-2, with no clear D. V was clipped by 5 bases and J by 1 base, with 2 bases between them. This CDR3 contains 11 residues. Looked up from germline, CDR1 is SGHTA and CDR2 is FQGNSA. For the CDR3, the DNA is TGTGCCAGCAGCAATAACTATGGCTACACCTTC. Translated, it gives CASSNNYGYTF.

The CDR3 sequence is CSVDVTSGLDTQYF. The CDR3 DNA reads as TGCAGCGTTGATGTGACTAGCGGGCTGGATACGCAGTATTTT. J is TRBJ2-3 and V is TRBV29-1; 10 bases align to TRBD2. In germline, CDR1 is SQVTM, CDR2 ANQGSEA. V was pared by 3 bases and J by 6 bases, with 6 bases of the junction left unmatched. The CDR3 contains 14 residues.

The CDR3 DNA reads as TGTGCCAGCAGTGAAGTCCCCGTGCTGGCTTACAATGAGCAGTTCTTC. Residues: CASSEVPVLAYNEQFF. The chain joins TRBV2 to TRBJ2-1; D uncertain. The V gene's germline CDR1 is SNHLY and CDR2 FYNNEI. Trimming left V 1 base short and J 4 bases short, with 14 bases between. The CDR3 runs 16 residues.

This clonotype showed up just a few times. V usage is TRBV23-1 and J usage is TRBJ2-5; TRBD2 might be the D (5 bases). TRBV23-1 is labeled an ORF, and its function is uncertain. Trimming removed 2 bases from V and 5 bases from J, with 12 bases in between. This CDR3 is 14 amino acids long. The CDR3 sequence: CASSQGEIGETQYF. CDR3 DNA: TGCGCCAGCAGTCAAGGGGAGATAGGGGAGACCCAGTACTTC.

This clonotype came up a few times. V is TRBV19 and J is TRBJ2-7, with 10 bases matching TRBD1. This CDR3 is built from 14 residues. V was pared by 5 bases and J by 3 bases, with 4 bases of the junction left unmatched. Germline loops: CDR1 LNHDA, CDR2 SQIVND (reference sequence). CDR3 nucleotide sequence: TGTGCCAGTAGTCCTGGGACAGGGGACTACGAGCAGTACTTC. Translated, it gives CASSPGTGDYEQYF.

Ten or more counts support this clonotype. This rearrangement joins TRBV18 to TRBJ2-7; 12 bases agree with TRBD2. Looked up from germline, CDR1 is KGHSH and CDR2 is LQKENI. Trimming cost V 6 bases and J 5 bases; bases outside gene matches: 8. CDR3 size: 15 residues. CDR3 nucleotides: TGTGCCAGCTCGCCCGGGACTAGCGGGTTCGACGAGCAGTACTTC. This encodes CASSPGTSGFDEQYF.

This clonotype has ten or more counts. The chain links TRBV5-6 to TRBJ1-1; no clear D. This CDR3 is built from 14 residues. CDR1 is SGHDT and CDR2 is YYEEEE in the germline V gene. Between the trimmed V and J ends, which lost 2 bases and 1 base, there was a span of 9 bases. The CDR3: CASSLGLGNTEAFF. The CDR3 DNA follows: TGTGCCAGCAGCTTAGGGTTGGGGAACACTGAAGCTTTCTTT.

This clonotype was counted ten times or more. The genes are TRBV3-1 and TRBJ2-4; D possibly corresponds to TRBD1 (6 bases). Germline CDR1 reads LGHDT; CDR2 reads YNNKEL (reference sequence). V was shortened by 3 bases and J by 0 bases, with 9 bases between the two germline ends. The CDR3 spans 15 residues. CDR3 sequence (DNA): TGTGCCAGCAGCCAGGACAGAGAAGCCAAAAACATTCAGTACTTC. Its protein product is CASSQDREAKNIQYF.

This clonotype was seen ten or more times. The chain has TRBV7-9 and TRBJ2-1, with TRBD1 matching over 8 bases. Germline assignment: CDR1 SEHNR and CDR2 FQNEAQ (reference sequence). The CDR3 loop spans 14 amino acids. V trimming: 2 bases; J trimming: 9 bases; junction bases outside the gene matches: 6. This CDR3 reads CASSLPQGAREQFF. In DNA form, the CDR3 reads TGTGCCAGCAGCTTACCTCAGGGGGCGCGTGAGCAGTTCTTC.

This clonotype was detected a few times. V usage is TRBV29-1 and J usage is TRBJ2-5, with 8 positions matching TRBD1. The ends lost 7 bases at V and 6 bases at J; junction bases unmatched: 7. The CDR3 has 12 amino acids. Germline V gene data show CDR1 as SQVTM and CDR2 as ANQGSEA. The CDR3 DNA follows: TGCAGCGGCCGAAGACAGGGGCAGACCCAGTACTTC. Translated, it gives CSGRRQGQTQYF.

This chain joins TRBV27 and TRBJ2-3; 7 bases agree with TRBD1. The CDR3 is made up of 16 amino acids. Trimming cost V 6 bases and J 0 bases; bases outside gene matches: 9. Germline V gives CDR1 MNHEY, CDR2 SMNVEV (reference sequence). The CDR3 sequence: CASRLRDRTSTDTQYF. CDR3 coding DNA: TGTGCCAGCAGACTAAGGGACAGAACTAGCACAGATACGCAGTATTTT.

In this sample, this clonotype turned up once. DNA of the CDR3: TGTGCCAGCACATTCCCGGGTCGGCGTGACGAGCAGTACTTC. Its protein is CASTFPGRRDEQYF. This chain joins TRBV28 and TRBJ2-7; D ambiguous. CDR1 is MDHEN, CDR2 SYDVKM, per germline. This CDR3 has 14 amino acids. Trimming shortened V by 7 bases and J by 5 bases, and 18 bases separated the two germline ends.

A few counts support this clonotype. CDR3 sequence: CSALPRKPGIEDTQYF. CDR3 DNA sequence: TGCAGTGCCCTGCCCCGCAAGCCGGGAATCGAAGATACGCAGTATTTT. The rearrangement joins TRBV20-1 to TRBJ2-3, with TRBD2 as a possible D gene (5 bases). Trimming removed 6 bases from V and 5 bases from J, with 24 bases in between. The germline V gene has CDR1 DFQATT and CDR2 SNEGSKA (reference sequence). This CDR3 comprises 16 residues.